A single sample gave rise to the 28 T cell receptor beta chains below, sequenced in a study of blood T cell repertoires in COVID-19. Libraries were prepared by immunoSEQ multiplex PCR; TCRdb keeps only in-frame clonotypes and omits some of them. The table lists approximately 120,000 clones, around 86% of them singletons. The sequenced material came from peripheral blood. Receptors were obtained from a human donor in a cohort sampled during active COVID-19.

The chain links TRBV25-1 to TRBJ1-1; possible D gene TRBD1, 5 bases. CDR1 MGHDK and CDR2 SYGVNS come from the germline V gene. The CDR3 totals 14 residues. V was trimmed by 6 bases and J by 0 bases, leaving 11 bases between them. DNA for the CDR3: TGTGCCAGCAGCCACGACAGATTGAACACTGAAGCTTTCTTT. It yields the protein CASSHDRLNTEAFF. Full variable domain (remainder filled in from reference TRBV25-1 and TRBJ1-1): EADIYQTPRYLVIGTGKKITLECSQTMGHDKMYWYQQDPGMELHLIHYSYGVNSTEKGDLSSESTVSRIRTEHFPLTLESARPSHTSQYLCASSHDRLNTEAFFGQGTRLTVV.

The genes are TRBV4-3 and TRBJ2-2, with 10 bases aligning to TRBD2. Germline V gene data show CDR1 as LGHNA and CDR2 as YSLEER. Trimming removed 4 bases from V and 2 bases from J; junction bases left unmatched: 13. The CDR3 is 19 amino acids. CDR3 nucleotides: TGCGCCAGCAGCCCGAGGAGGTTAGCGGGAGGTAGAAACACCGGGGAGCTGTTTTTT. Residues: CASSPRRLAGGRNTGELFF.

The gene calls are TRBV9 and TRBJ1-3; 7 bases are a match to TRBD1. The trim removed 2 bases at V and 5 bases at J, leaving 4 bases unmatched. Germline assignment: CDR1 SGDLS and CDR2 YYNGEE. The CDR3 totals 14 residues. The CDR3 loop reads CASSVDRARNTIYF. The CDR3 coding sequence is TGTGCCAGCAGCGTTGACAGGGCCCGAAACACCATATATTTT. Supplemented by reference TRBV9 and TRBJ1-3, the full variable domain reads DSGVTQTPKHLITATGQRVTLRCSPRSGDLSVYWYQQSLDQGLQFLIQYYNGEERAKGNILERFSAQQFPDLHSELNLSSLELGDSALYFCASSVDRARNTIYFGEGSWLTVV.

This rearrangement joins TRBV25-1 to TRBJ1-2; 9 positions agree with TRBD1. Germline CDR1 MGHDK, CDR2 SYGVNS. Trimming took 1 base from V and 5 from J; bases not matched to a gene: 11. CDR3 length: 17 amino acids. The CDR3 nucleotides are TGTGCCAGCAGTGAATTTTTGGGACAGGGAAAAGGTTATGGCTACACCTTC. Amino acids: CASSEFLGQGKGYGYTF.

This clone was recorded once. V and J are TRBV3-1 (or the pseudogene TRBV3-2) and TRBJ2-1, with D perhaps matching TRBD2 (5 bases). This CDR3 spans 17 amino acids. V was clipped by 3 bases and J by 3 bases, with 18 bases between them. Per the germline V gene, CDR1 is LGHDT and CDR2 is YNNKEL (reference sequence). The CDR3 DNA is TGTGCCAGCAGCCAGGCAAGGCGAGGGAGTGGCTACAATGAGCAGTTCTTC. Translation: CASSQARRGSGYNEQFF.

The chain joins TRBV24-1 to TRBJ2-2; maybe TRBD2 (5 bases). Germline V gene lookup returns CDR1 KGHDR and CDR2 SFDVKD. V was trimmed by 9 bases and J by 3 bases, leaving 16 bases between them. The CDR3 totals 15 residues. The CDR3 spells CATRGSGDYTGELFF. The CDR3 DNA reads as TGTGCCACCCGAGGGAGCGGAGACTACACCGGGGAGCTGTTTTTT.

This chain uses TRBV5-1 with TRBJ2-7, with 9 positions matching TRBD1. The V and J ends lost 0 bases and 3 bases, in that order; junction bases with no gene match: 4. CDR1 and CDR2 from the germline V gene are SGHRS and YFSETQ. The CDR3 runs 15 residues. CDR3 sequence (DNA): TGCGCCAGCAGCTTGGAAGGGACAGGGAGCTACGAGCAGTACTTC. It translates to CASSLEGTGSYEQYF. The whole variable domain, remainder taken from reference TRBV5-1 and TRBJ2-7, is KAGVTQTPRYLIKTRGQQVTLSCSPISGHRSVSWYQQTPGQGLQFLFEYFSETQRNKGNFPGRFSGRQFSNSRSEMNVSTLELGDSALYLCASSLEGTGSYEQYFGPGTRLTVT.

This clone is a singleton in its sample. This chain links TRBV30 with TRBJ1-5; possible D gene TRBD1, 5 bases. This CDR3 region has 18 residues. V was clipped by 2 bases and J by 2 bases, with 22 bases between them. Germline V CDR1 and CDR2: GTSNPN, SVGIG (reference sequence). DNA for the CDR3: TGTGCCTGGAGTCTAACACAATCGGGGGTTTGGGGCAATCAGCCCCAGCATTTT. Translated: CAWSLTQSGVWGNQPQHF.

This chain links TRBV10-1 with TRBJ2-7; 7 bases fit TRBD2. Germline V CDR1 and CDR2: WNHNN, SYGVQD (reference sequence). There are 12 residues in the CDR3. V trimming: 6 bases; J trimming: 6 bases; junction bases outside the gene matches: 5. CDR3 sequence (DNA): TGCGCCAGCAGCCAGTCGGGGGGCGAGCAGTACTTC. Translating gives CASSQSGGEQYF.

The genes are TRBV7-8 and TRBJ1-4, with D uncertain. The V gene's germline CDR1 is SGHVS and CDR2 FQNEAQ. Trimming shortened V by 2 bases and J by 0 bases, and 10 bases separated the two germline ends. This CDR3 contains 16 residues. In nucleotides, the CDR3 is TGTGCCAGCAGCTTAAAGAGGGTTCCAACTAATGAAAAACTGTTTTTT. Protein sequence: CASSLKRVPTNEKLFF.

This sequence joins TRBV19 and TRBJ2-5; 7 bases are shared with TRBD2. CDR3 length: 13 residues. The V gene's germline CDR1 is LNHDA and CDR2 SQIVND (reference sequence). J lost 0 bases, V lost 5 bases, and 0 bases had no gene match. For the CDR3, the DNA is TGTGCCAGTAGTCGGGGGGACCAAGAGACCCAGTACTTC. It translates to CASSRGDQETQYF.

The genes are TRBV7-2 and TRBJ2-1; D gene unclear. The CDR3 consists of 13 residues. Trimming stripped 5 bases from V and 4 bases from J, with 9 bases between. Per germline, CDR1 SGHTA and CDR2 FQGNSA. CDR3 coding DNA: TGTGCCAGCAGCCCCTACTTTTACAATGAGCAGTTCTTC. This sequence encodes CASSPYFYNEQFF.

This clone was picked up one time. The genes are TRBV19 and TRBJ2-7; 7 bases match TRBD1. CDR3 length: 15 residues. Germline values: CDR1 LNHDA, CDR2 SQIVND (reference sequence). Trimming cost V 3 bases and J 5 bases; bases outside gene matches: 10. The CDR3 DNA reads as TGTGCCAGTAGTATCGGCTGGGGACAGTCCCACGAGCAGTACTTC. Its translation is CASSIGWGQSHEQYF.

This chain joins TRBV9 and TRBJ2-2; a possible D gene is TRBD1 (6 bases). In germline, CDR1 is SGDLS, CDR2 YYNGEE. The length of the CDR3 is 17 residues. V lost 4 bases and J 7 bases, leaving 23 bases between the germline ends. The CDR3 here is CASSFSLGRPGDGELFF. Here the CDR3 DNA reads TGTGCCAGCAGCTTCTCCTTGGGACGGCCAGGGGACGGGGAGCTGTTTTTT.

V usage is TRBV5-4 and J usage is TRBJ2-3, with 10 bases aligning to TRBD2. CDR1 SGHNT and CDR2 YYREEE come from the germline V gene (reference sequence). Trimming cost V 0 bases and J 12 bases; bases outside gene matches: 10. CDR3 size: 15 residues. The CDR3: CASSLGGASGRSQYF. CDR3 sequence (DNA): TGTGCCAGCAGCTTGGGGGGGGCTAGCGGGAGATCCCAGTATTTT. Full variable domain (remainder filled in from reference TRBV5-4 and TRBJ2-3): ETGVTQSPTHLIKTRGQQVTLRCSSQSGHNTVSWYQQALGQGPQFIFQYYREEENGRGNFPPRFSGLQFPNYSSELNVNALELDDSALYLCASSLGGASGRSQYFGPGTRLTVL.

With regard to this clone: At one end the junction does not follow the germline gene, possibly because of a read error. The chain links TRBV7-2 to TRBJ2-7; D may be TRBD2 (6 bases). The CDR3 loop spans 15 amino acids. Per the germline V gene, CDR1 is SGHTA and CDR2 is FQGNSA. Written as DNA, the CDR3 is TGTGCCAGCAGTGCGAGGTGGGGCGGGGTTGGGGAGCAGTACTTT. It translates to CASSARWGGVGEQYF.

The chain employs TRBV30 and TRBJ2-5; D perhaps matches TRBD2 (5 bases). This CDR3 is built from 13 residues. The V end was cut by 3 bases, the J end by 4 bases, with 12 bases between. Looked up from germline, CDR1 is GTSNPN and CDR2 is SVGIG (reference sequence). The chain's CDR3 is CAWRKEAAETQYF. The CDR3 DNA sequence: TGTGCCTGGAGAAAGGAGGCGGCAGAGACCCAGTACTTC.

CDR3 nucleotides: TGCGCCAGCAGGTTTACCGGGACAGGAATAGGGTATGGCTACACCTTC. It specifies CASRFTGTGIGYGYTF. This sequence joins TRBV5-1 and TRBJ1-2, with 8 bases fitting TRBD1. J lost 5 bases, V lost 5 bases, and 14 bases had no gene match. The germline gives CDR1 SGHRS, CDR2 YFSETQ. The CDR3 covers 16 residues.

The chain couples TRBV2 to TRBJ2-1, with D tentatively TRBD2 (6 bases). The CDR3 is 13 residues long. V shed 6 bases and J shed 7 bases, with 13 bases lying between them. Germline CDR1 SNHLY, CDR2 FYNNEI. The CDR3 loop reads CASRGTWRNEQFF. The CDR3 coding sequence is TGTGCCAGCAGGGGGACTTGGCGGAATGAGCAGTTCTTC.

The rearrangement links TRBV5-1 to TRBJ2-2; 9 bases line up with TRBD1. Trimming removed 0 bases from V and 2 bases from J; junction bases left unmatched: 2. In germline, CDR1 is SGHRS, CDR2 YFSETQ. This CDR3 comprises 16 residues. The CDR3 sequence is CASSLVGQGNTGELFF. The CDR3 bases are TGCGCCAGCAGCTTGGTGGGACAGGGTAACACCGGGGAGCTGTTTTTT.

The CDR3 is CASSFSSTDTQYF. CDR3 in DNA: TGTGCCAGCAGCTTCTCTAGCACAGATACGCAGTATTTT. The rearrangement uses TRBV7-2 and TRBJ2-3; D is ambiguous. The CDR3 is made up of 13 amino acids. Germline CDR1 is SGHTA and CDR2 is FQGNSA. V dropped 3 bases and J dropped 0 bases, with 4 bases sitting between them. Complete variable domain (other parts from reference TRBV7-2 and TRBJ2-3): GAGVSQSPSNKVTEKGKDVELRCDPISGHTALYWYRQSLGQGLEFLIYFQGNSAPDKSGLPSDRFSAERTGGSVSTLTIQRTQQEDSAVYLCASSFSSTDTQYFGPGTRLTVL.

The V and J genes are TRBV23-1 and TRBJ2-1; 8 bases align to TRBD2. TRBV23-1 is annotated as an ORF whose role is uncertain. With 11 bases clipped from V and 8 bases from J, the junction kept 11 bases outside the gene matches. The CDR3 has 13 amino acids. CDR3 DNA sequence: TGCGCCGGGGCCCCCCCGGGAGGGCATGAGCAGTTCTTC. As protein: CAGAPPGGHEQFF.

The rearrangement uses TRBV20-1 and TRBJ1-5; tentative D call: TRBD1 (5 bases). Per germline, CDR1 DFQATT and CDR2 SNEGSKA (reference sequence). The CDR3 spans 14 residues. V lost 3 bases and J 6 bases, leaving 15 bases between the germline ends. CDR3 nucleotide sequence: TGCAGTGCTAGTGCAGGGTTAGGCGGTCAGCCCCAGCATTTT. This encodes CSASAGLGGQPQHF.

The chain uses TRBV7-2 and TRBJ1-1, with TRBD1 identical over 7 bases. This CDR3 spans 11 amino acids. Trimming cost V 6 bases and J 11 bases; bases outside gene matches: 6. The germline CDR1 and CDR2 sequences are SGHTA and FQGNSA. The CDR3, as DNA: TGTGCCAGCAGTCTTGACAGGGTGGCTTTCTTT. This gives the protein CASSLDRVAFF.

The DNA for the CDR3 is TGTGCCAGCAGTATGGGGGGAAGGATGCAGCCCCAGCATTTT. Protein sequence: CASSMGGRMQPQHF. V usage is TRBV2 and J usage is TRBJ1-5; TRBD1 might be the D (5 bases). Germline CDR1 reads SNHLY; CDR2 reads FYNNEI. This CDR3 contains 14 residues. V was shortened by 5 bases and J by 7 bases, with 15 bases between the two germline ends. The variable domain in full, with the rest retrieved from reference TRBV2 and TRBJ1-5, is EPEVTQTPSHQVTQMGQEVILRCVPISNHLYFYWYRQILGQKVEFLVSFYNNEISEKSEIFDDQFSVERPDGSNFTLKIRSTKLEDSAMYFCASSMGGRMQPQHFGDGTRLSIL.

This clone came up once. The V call is TRBV19, the J call TRBJ2-7; possibly TRBD2 for D (6 bases). Between the trimmed V and J ends, which lost 1 base and 2 bases, there was a span of 12 bases. Looked up from germline, CDR1 is LNHDA and CDR2 is SQIVND (reference sequence). The CDR3 has 15 amino acids. The CDR3 region is CASSIAWTTTYEQYF. In DNA, the CDR3 is TGTGCCAGTAGTATAGCGTGGACTACCACCTACGAGCAGTACTTC.

The rearrangement uses TRBV19 and TRBJ2-5, with a possible D match to TRBD1 (6 bases). The CDR3 loop spans 19 amino acids. V lost 7 bases and J lost 4, with 31 bases in between. The germline V gene has CDR1 LNHDA and CDR2 SQIVND (reference sequence). The CDR3 coding sequence is TGTGCCAGTAATCGGGGAGAGGCAGGGGCGTTCTTCCAGGGAGAGACCCAGTACTTC. The encoded protein is CASNRGEAGAFFQGETQYF.

V usage is TRBV6-1 and J usage is TRBJ2-3; D may be TRBD2 (6 bases). The germline V and J ends were trimmed by 3 bases and 3 bases, with 13 bases remaining between them. The CDR3 length is 15 residues. Germline CDR1 is MNHNS and CDR2 is SASEGT. The CDR3 DNA reads TGTGCCAGCAGTGACGCTGCGGGACTGACAGATACGCAGTATTTT. Residues: CASSDAAGLTDTQYF.